The T cell receptor (beta chain) under discussion was sequenced for a study of blood T cell repertoires in COVID-19. In the original workflow: Amplifying reference gene primers gave estimates of nucleated cell counts. Produced via immunoSEQ multiplex PCR; TCRdb's table is partial and in-frame only. V and J calls and clone size are as listed in that table; D and trimming were resolved from the DNA. The sample consists of hundreds of thousands of clones, 70% to 90% of them appearing once. The count of this clone is one. Trimming took off 0 bases at V and 4 bases at J, with 17 bases between the two ends. Looked up from germline, CDR1 is MNHEY and CDR2 is SMNVEV (reference sequence). The CDR3 loop spans 17 amino acids. The Seattle patients joined while their infection was active and were tracked longitudinally afterward.

Material for sequencing was peripheral blood. The sequence was collected from a woman in her 70s with COVID-19, enrolled during active disease. The chain recombines TRBV27 with TRBJ2-3, with a tentative D call TRBD1 (5 bases). The CDR3 sequence: CASSLSRLGLGADTQYF. For the CDR3, the DNA is TGTGCCAGCAGTTTATCAAGGTTGGGGCTTGGGGCAGATACGCAGTATTTT.